This T cell receptor (beta chain) was sequenced in a study of blood T cell repertoires in COVID-19. The CDR3 has 14 amino acids. With V trimmed by 5 bases and J by 7 bases, 6 bases remained unmatched. In germline, CDR1 is SGHTA, CDR2 FQGNSA. Per the original methods: Quantification of nucleated cells was approximated via reference gene primer amplification. Sequenced by immunoSEQ multiplex PCR; TCRdb stores in-frame clones only, minus some. The V and J calls and clone size come from that table; D and trimming were worked out from the DNA. This repertoire shows approximately 160,000 clones, approximately 85% found once; its top ten account for 7.5% to 8%.

This receptor was obtained from a man in his forties who had recovered from COVID-19. The sequenced sample was peripheral blood. The chain recombines TRBV7-2 with TRBJ2-7; 12 nucleotides align to TRBD1. This CDR3 reads CASSLGQGAQEQYF. CDR3 coding DNA: TGTGCCAGCAGCCTGGGACAGGGGGCGCAAGAGCAGTACTTC.